A single sample gave rise to the 16 T cell receptor beta chains below, sequenced in a study of OX40 agonist ivuxolimab in advanced cancers. The table came from immunoSEQ multiplex PCR; TCRdb's copy has only in-frame clones and leaves some out. The repertoire includes under 20,000 clones, around 90% of them detected once, and over 25% sits in the top ten. The sequencing here drew on CD4+ or CD8+ T cells sorted from blood, taken in a trial of the OX40 agonist ivuxolimab. The origin of the receptors is an adult with an advanced solid tumor such as melanoma, head and neck, liver or kidney cancer.

The chain joins TRBV7-6 to TRBJ2-1; possible D gene TRBD2, 5 bases. Germline loops: CDR1 SGHVS, CDR2 FNYEAQ. The CDR3 consists of 17 residues. Trimming removed 7 bases at V and 4 bases at J, with 23 bases between. The CDR3 coding sequence is TGTGCCAGCACCCCCCGGCCACGAGGGAATTATTACAATGAGCAGTTCTTC. Translated, it gives CASTPRPRGNYYNEQFF. Full variable domain (missing parts from reference TRBV7-6 and TRBJ2-1): GAGVSQSPRYKVTKRGQDVALRCDPISGHVSLYWYRQALGQGPEFLTYFNYEAQQDKSGLPNDRFSAERPEGSISTLTIQRTEQRDSAMYRCASTPRPRGNYYNEQFFGPGTRLTVL.

The chain has TRBV13 and TRBJ2-5, with 14 positions matching TRBD2. V trimming: 5 bases; J trimming: 2 bases; junction bases outside the gene matches: 13. Germline loops: CDR1 PRHDT, CDR2 FYEKMQ (reference sequence). This CDR3 region has 19 residues. The CDR3 is CASSKGLAGVLGGQETQYF. The CDR3 DNA is TGTGCCAGCAGCAAGGGACTAGCGGGAGTTTTGGGGGGTCAAGAGACCCAGTACTTC.

V usage is TRBV14 and J usage is TRBJ2-7, with D unclear. CDR1 is SGHDN, CDR2 FVKESK, per germline. Trimming removed 2 bases from V and 4 bases from J, with 12 bases in between. This CDR3 contains 14 residues. As DNA, the CDR3 is TGTGCCAGCAGCCAAATGACGCAGGCGTACGAGCAGTACTTC. The encoded protein is CASSQMTQAYEQYF.

This chain joins TRBV7-6 and TRBJ2-7; 9 bases line up with TRBD1. J lost 5 bases, V lost 4 bases, and 6 bases had no gene match. CDR3 length: 14 residues. Per the germline V gene, CDR1 is SGHVS and CDR2 is FNYEAQ. CDR3 sequence (DNA): TGTGCCAGCAGCTCTGGGACAGGGCAGAACGAGCAGTACTTC. It translates to CASSSGTGQNEQYF. Supplemented by reference TRBV7-6 and TRBJ2-7, the full variable domain reads GAGVSQSPRYKVTKRGQDVALRCDPISGHVSLYWYRQALGQGPEFLTYFNYEAQQDKSGLPNDRFSAERPEGSISTLTIQRTEQRDSAMYRCASSSGTGQNEQYFGPGTRLTVT.

This rearrangement joins TRBV9 to TRBJ2-1; D ambiguous. The CDR3 loop spans 16 amino acids. Germline values: CDR1 SGDLS, CDR2 YYNGEE. V lost 0 bases to trimming and J lost 1 base, with 11 bases between them. CDR3 DNA sequence: TGTGCCAGCAGCGTAGTGGGTGGCGTGTCCTACAATGAGCAGTTCTTC. It yields the protein CASSVVGGVSYNEQFF.

The V gene is TRBV14, the J gene TRBJ2-2; TRBD2 might be the D (6 bases). Trimming pared 4 bases from V and 4 bases from J, leaving 13 bases between. CDR3 size: 15 residues. The germline gives CDR1 SGHDN, CDR2 FVKESK. The CDR3 nucleotides read TGTGCCAGCAGCCGTATGTCGCGGGGCACCGGGGAGCTGTTTTTT. It yields the protein CASSRMSRGTGELFF.

The chain employs TRBV19 and TRBJ2-1, with a weak D call TRBD1 (5 bases). Germline V CDR1 and CDR2: LNHDA, SQIVND (reference sequence). CDR3 length equals 13 residues. The V end lost 2 bases, the J end lost 6 bases, and 8 bases lay between the germline ends. CDR3 DNA sequence: TGTGCCAGTAGTATACCAGGGTTCAATGAGCAGTTCTTC. As protein: CASSIPGFNEQFF.

The CDR3 DNA is TGTGCCAGCAGCTTAGGTCCGGGATACTATGGCTACACCTTC. Encoded protein: CASSLGPGYYGYTF. The chain carries TRBV7-8 and TRBJ1-2; D call uncertain. CDR1 SGHVS and CDR2 FQNEAQ come from the germline V gene. V lost 1 base and J 3 bases, leaving 9 bases between the germline ends. This CDR3 is built from 14 residues.

The chain carries TRBV7-6 and TRBJ2-3, with 7 bases fitting TRBD2. The V and J ends lost 5 bases and 2 bases, in that order; junction bases with no gene match: 13. Germline lookup yields CDR1 SGHVS and CDR2 FNYEAQ. This CDR3 contains 17 residues. CDR3 amino acids: CASSPRVSGGSTDTQYF. The CDR3 DNA follows: TGTGCCAGCAGCCCCCGGGTTTCGGGAGGCTCCACAGATACGCAGTATTTT.

This sequence joins TRBV4-1 and TRBJ2-1; TRBD2 is a possible D gene (7 bases). Germline lookup yields CDR1 MGHRA and CDR2 YSYEKL. This CDR3 region has 16 residues. With 4 bases removed from V and 8 bases from J, the gap between germline ends came to 21 bases. For the CDR3, the DNA is TGCGCCAGCAGCCCAGGGGTGAGCGGGACCTTCCATGAGCAGTTCTTC. It codes for CASSPGVSGTFHEQFF.

V is TRBV6-5 and J is TRBJ2-5; the D is unclear. This CDR3 region has 14 residues. The V end lost 4 bases, the J end lost 4 bases, and 13 bases lay between the germline ends. Looked up from germline, CDR1 is MNHEY and CDR2 is SVGAGI. CDR3 protein: CASSSGWGGETQYF. Here the CDR3 DNA reads TGTGCCAGCAGTTCCGGGTGGGGTGGAGAGACCCAGTACTTC.

Worth noting for this clone: Other DNA sequences from this sample encode an identical CDR3 as well. The chain joins TRBV5-4 to TRBJ2-2, with TRBD2 as a possible D gene (5 bases). Looked up from germline, CDR1 is SGHNT and CDR2 is YYREEE (reference sequence). This CDR3 is built from 16 residues. Deletions cut 1 base from V and 6 bases from J, with 16 bases between. The CDR3 sequence is CASSLIGSYGAGELFF. DNA for the CDR3: TGTGCCAGCAGCTTGATAGGGTCCTACGGGGCCGGGGAGCTGTTTTTT.

Concerning this clone: The junction shows a germline mismatch at one end, possibly a read error. The J gene is TRBJ2-1, the V gene TRBV2; TRBD2 might be the D (6 bases). This CDR3 region has 15 residues. Germline assignment: CDR1 SNHLY and CDR2 FYNNEI. The CDR3 DNA is TGTGCCAGCAGTGACGGCCGGGACTCCAACAATGAGCAGTTCTTC. Translating gives CASSDGRDSNNEQFF.

V is TRBV10-3 and J is TRBJ2-1; TRBD2 is a possible D gene (5 bases). The V gene's germline CDR1 is ENHRY and CDR2 SYGVKD. This CDR3 is 16 amino acids long. Trimming pared 6 bases from V and 2 bases from J, leaving 17 bases between. The CDR3: CAIRDPDYPPYNEQFF. The CDR3 bases are TGTGCCATCAGGGACCCTGACTACCCTCCCTACAATGAGCAGTTCTTC.

The rearrangement links TRBV6-6 to TRBJ2-1; D is perhaps TRBD2 (5 bases). The V end lost 10 bases, the J end lost 0 bases, and 10 bases lay between the germline ends. This CDR3 comprises 13 residues. Germline V gene lookup returns CDR1 MNHNY and CDR2 SVGAGI (reference sequence). The CDR3: CAIASPSYNEQFF. Written as DNA, the CDR3 is TGTGCCATTGCTAGCCCCTCCTACAATGAGCAGTTCTTC.

This chain connects TRBV6-6 to TRBJ2-7, with 8 bases matching TRBD2. Germline V gives CDR1 MNHNY, CDR2 SVGAGI (reference sequence). The CDR3 loop spans 16 amino acids. Trimming removed 2 bases from V and 4 bases from J; junction bases left unmatched: 10. CDR3 nucleotides: TGTGCCAGCAGTTACCGGCTAGCGGGTCCAGGTTACGAGCAGTACTTC. It encodes CASSYRLAGPGYEQYF.